This TCR beta chain was found in a study of immune evolution from preneoplasia to lung adenocarcinoma. V dropped 5 bases and J dropped 5 bases, with 9 bases sitting between them. The CDR3 covers 13 residues. Germline V gene data show CDR1 as MNHEY and CDR2 as SVGAGI. Data came from immunoSEQ multiplex PCR; TCRdb stores just in-frame clones and leaves some out. The sample has roughly 4,200 clones, 60% to 85% seen once. The chain combines TRBV6-5 with TRBJ2-2; D may be TRBD2 (5 bases). Sequencing was carried out using FFPE invasive lung adenocarcinoma tissue. This TCR came from a person between 35 and 59 years old with lung adenocarcinoma. Some clones in this sample may be carry-over from other donors' samples. CDR3 nucleotide sequence: TGTGCCAGCAGTCGCGGAGGAACCGGGGAGCTGTTTTTT. The encoded protein is CASSRGGTGELFF.